The 10 T cell receptor beta chains below all came from one sample that was sequenced in a study of blood T cell repertoires in COVID-19 (dated by TCRdb to the early 2020s). To prepare the library, the immunoSEQ multiplex PCR assay was applied. In TCRdb, the immuneACCESS table is reduced to in-frame sequences with V and J assigned. These tables do not hold every clone; where another copy was compared, an unresolved V gene accounts for under half, and the others remain unexplained. For this sample the table gives about 170,000 clones, of which less than 90% were detected only once. The ten largest make up 12% to 15% of the sample. Sequenced material: peripheral blood. Receptors originate from a man aged 18 to 29 with active or convalescent COVID-19.

This rearrangement joins TRBV11-2 to TRBJ2-1; D ambiguous. The CDR3 covers 14 residues. The V and J ends lost 0 bases and 5 bases respectively, with 8 bases between them. The germline CDR1 and CDR2 sequences are SGHAT and FQNNGV. The CDR3 DNA reads TGTGCCAGCAGCTTAGAAAGACTGGACAATGAGCAGTTCTTC. Its protein product is CASSLERLDNEQFF.

The chain links TRBV29-1 to TRBJ2-3; D might be TRBD2 (5 bases). This CDR3 is built from 12 residues. The V gene's germline CDR1 is SQVTM and CDR2 ANQGSEA. V lost 8 bases to trimming and J lost 2 bases, with 11 bases between them. CDR3 in amino acids: CSLAADTDTQYF. The CDR3 DNA sequence: TGCAGCCTTGCAGCGGACACAGATACGCAGTATTTT.

This clone was recorded only once. The chain uses TRBV12-5 and TRBJ1-1; D call uncertain. The germline CDR1 and CDR2 sequences are LGHNT and FRNRAP. The CDR3 spans 17 residues. Trimming stripped 0 bases from V and 0 bases from J, with 14 bases between. The CDR3 DNA sequence: TGTGCTAGTGGTTTGGTACCCTTAGCCAGTCTGAACACTGAAGCTTTCTTT. Its protein product is CASGLVPLASLNTEAFF.

V is TRBV28 and J is TRBJ1-1; possibly TRBD1 for D (5 bases). The V end lost 7 bases, the J end lost 6 bases, and 15 bases lay between the germline ends. This CDR3 spans 13 amino acids. Germline V CDR1 and CDR2: MDHEN, SYDVKM. This chain's CDR3 is CASTPGGIPEAFF. The DNA for the CDR3 is TGTGCCAGCACCCCCGGGGGGATACCTGAAGCTTTCTTT.

In this sample, this clone turned up once. This chain connects TRBV13 to TRBJ2-2; 7 bases agree with TRBD1. Trimming cost V 4 bases and J 0 bases; bases outside gene matches: 8. This CDR3 contains 17 residues. Germline lookup yields CDR1 PRHDT and CDR2 FYEKMQ (reference sequence). The CDR3 bases are TGTGCCAGCAGCTCCACGGACAGGTCTCCGAACACCGGGGAGCTGTTTTTT. Amino acids: CASSSTDRSPNTGELFF.

The V call is TRBV5-6, the J call TRBJ2-4, with D unresolved. Germline lookup yields CDR1 SGHDT and CDR2 YYEEEE. V lost 0 bases and J lost 1, with 11 bases in between. The CDR3 is made up of 16 amino acids. The CDR3 region is CASSLVPGSAKNIQYF. DNA for the CDR3: TGTGCCAGCAGCTTGGTTCCGGGTTCGGCCAAAAACATTCAGTACTTC.

This chain uses TRBV27 with TRBJ1-5; 9 bases are a match to TRBD1. The CDR3 covers 19 residues. Trimming removed 6 bases from V and 1 base from J; junction bases left unmatched: 16. CDR1 MNHEY and CDR2 SMNVEV come from the germline V gene (reference sequence). The CDR3 coding sequence is TGTGCCAGCAGGGGGACAGGGCTGACTTATAGAAACAGCAATCAGCCCCAGCATTTT. This sequence encodes CASRGTGLTYRNSNQPQHF.

The chain combines TRBV5-6 with TRBJ2-7; 7 bases map to TRBD1. Germline values: CDR1 SGHDT, CDR2 YYEEEE. After removal of 4 bases from V and 3 bases from J, the junction contained 4 bases not matched to a gene. The CDR3 runs 13 residues. CDR3 bases: TGTGCCAGCAGCGACTGGGACAGCTACGAGCAGTACTTC. It codes for CASSDWDSYEQYF.

The chain carries TRBV5-4 and TRBJ2-7, with 13 bases matching TRBD2. V was pared by 4 bases and J by 2 bases, with 3 bases of the junction left unmatched. Germline V gene lookup returns CDR1 SGHNT and CDR2 YYREEE (reference sequence). CDR3 length: 15 amino acids. The CDR3 coding sequence is TGTGCCAGCAGCCTCGGGACTAGCGGGACCTACGAGCAGTACTTC. It translates to CASSLGTSGTYEQYF. Variable domain in full (rest from reference TRBV5-4 and TRBJ2-7): ETGVTQSPTHLIKTRGQQVTLRCSSQSGHNTVSWYQQALGQGPQFIFQYYREEENGRGNFPPRFSGLQFPNYSSELNVNALELDDSALYLCASSLGTSGTYEQYFGPGTRLTVT.

V usage is TRBV4-1 and J usage is TRBJ2-1; D ambiguous. There are 17 residues in the CDR3. CDR1 and CDR2 (germline): MGHRA, YSYEKL. V gave up 0 bases and J gave up 3 bases, with 15 bases separating them. CDR3 DNA: TGCGCCAGCAGCCAAGATCGCGGCTCAACATTCTACAATGAGCAGTTCTTC. Protein sequence: CASSQDRGSTFYNEQFF.